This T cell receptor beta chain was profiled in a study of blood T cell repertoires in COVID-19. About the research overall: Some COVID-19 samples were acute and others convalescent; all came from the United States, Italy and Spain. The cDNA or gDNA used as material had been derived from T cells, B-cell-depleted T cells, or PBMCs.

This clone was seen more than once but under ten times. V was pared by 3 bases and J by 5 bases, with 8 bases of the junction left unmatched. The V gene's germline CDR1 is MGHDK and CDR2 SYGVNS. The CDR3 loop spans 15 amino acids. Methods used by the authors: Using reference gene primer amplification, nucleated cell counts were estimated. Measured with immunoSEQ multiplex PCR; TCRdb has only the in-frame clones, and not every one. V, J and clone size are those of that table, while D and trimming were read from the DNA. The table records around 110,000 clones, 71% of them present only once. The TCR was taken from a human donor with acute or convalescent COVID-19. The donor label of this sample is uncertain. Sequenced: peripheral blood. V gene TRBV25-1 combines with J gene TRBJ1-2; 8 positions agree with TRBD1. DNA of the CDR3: TGTGCCAGCAGTGACGCAGGGGGCGCTCAGTATGGCTACACCTTC. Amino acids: CASSDAGGAQYGYTF.